Described below is a single T cell receptor (beta chain) sequence and its context. Its antigen is currently not known. The sample holds no much larger clone one base away, and base qualities are not on file. This sample was included in a study of T cell responses to AZD1222 COVID-19 vaccine (dated by TCRdb to the early 2020s). Background for the entire study: AZD1222 recipients whose second dose came at about 4 weeks and those whose second dose came at about 12 weeks were combined into one group, since spike-specific TCR depth and breadth did not differ between the two schedules. Enrollment into the trials was organized by age into subgroups of 18-55, 56-69 and 70-plus years, and those subgroups contained roughly 160, 29 and 62 TCR-sequenced participants, respectively. TCR sequencing was performed for 230 to 250 trial participants, of whom 200 to 220 were given two doses of AZD1222 and some 26 were given two doses of MenACWY control vaccine.

CDR3 length: 15 amino acids, cysteine to phenylalanine. The read is trimmed to its CDR3 DNA, 45 bases read in frame from base 1. V is clipped by 6 bases and J by 2 bases, and the sequence between their germline boundaries is 16 bases long. Looking up the germline V gene yields CDR1 SGHRS and CDR2 YFSETQ. Taken with the paper, the label for time point translates to: baseline before first vaccination. Vaccinee samples were obtained from the UK trials COV001 and COV002, which included a single-blind randomized controlled phase 2/3 trial of AZD1222 (ChAdOx1 nCoV-19) in healthy adults. For TCRbeta chain sequencing, PBMC samples were collected from trial participants at day 0 and at day 28 after the second dose. The CDR3 regions of human TCRbeta chains were analyzed by immunosequencing. The study's own analysis went as follows. TCRs in the repertoires were compared against a reference library of SARS-CoV-2-specific TCRs that had been generated with the MIRA antigen-specificity platform. Breadth was defined as the fraction of unique TCRs that were SARS-CoV-2-associated, and depth was defined as the fraction of total T cells that were SARS-CoV-2-associated. Each spike-specific TCR was assigned to its reactive spike region and to a CD4 or CD8 class using the MIRA data. Log10-transformed breadth and depth values were compared by one-way ANOVA with Sidak's multiple comparisons tests. This immuneACCESS table, as held by TCRdb, lists in-frame sequences with V and J called but not all clones. Of the missing ones, under half trace to an unresolved V gene in checked studies; the others have no known cause. Clone size and V and J calls were adopted from that table, with D and trimming inferred from the DNA. The sample contains around 100,000 clones, over 75% of them found a single time. Clones ranked in the top ten supply 18% of the sample.

The full study reports these points: Epitopes outside the regions mutated in the B.1.351 and B.1.1.7 variants were reportedly recognized by nearly half of the unique spike-specific TCRs. A significant rise in spike-specific TCR breadth and depth was observed after two AZD1222 doses relative to day 0 and relative to MenACWY recipients. The vaccine-associated CD4 TCRs covered the entire spike protein, and the dominant responses fell in regions 160-218 and 743-854. In the small 56-69-year group, the increase in depth fell short of significance, most likely because of low power. Conclusions about previously exposed vaccinees are limited because only six or seven AZD1222 recipients were SARS-CoV-2 seropositive at baseline. Participants were mostly white British and included more females than males, and it was suggested by the authors that clonal diversity may have been underestimated. Because no samples from the day 14 peak response were available, repertoires could be characterized only after the peak T cell response.

The source of this sequence is an adult in good health. The chain uses TRBV5-1 and TRBJ2-3; the best D guess is TRBD2, with 5 bases matching. The specimen comprised peripheral blood, sampled on day 0 of AZD1222 vaccination. The base sequence is TGCGCCAGCAAGGAGGCACTTACAGACACAGATACGCAGTATTTT. Its translation reads: CASKEALTDTDTQYF.